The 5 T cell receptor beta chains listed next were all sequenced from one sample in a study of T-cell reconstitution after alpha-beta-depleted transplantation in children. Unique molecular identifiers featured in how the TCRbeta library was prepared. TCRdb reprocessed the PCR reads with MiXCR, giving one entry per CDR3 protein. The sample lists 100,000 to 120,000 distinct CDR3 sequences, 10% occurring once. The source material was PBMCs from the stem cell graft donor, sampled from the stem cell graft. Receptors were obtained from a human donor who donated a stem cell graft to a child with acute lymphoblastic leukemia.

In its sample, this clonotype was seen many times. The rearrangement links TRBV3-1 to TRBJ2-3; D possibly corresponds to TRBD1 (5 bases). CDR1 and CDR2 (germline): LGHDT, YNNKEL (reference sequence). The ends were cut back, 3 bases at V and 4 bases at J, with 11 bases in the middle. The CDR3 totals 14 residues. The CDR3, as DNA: TGTGCCAGCAGCCAGGAGCAGGGCCCAGATACGCAGTATTTT. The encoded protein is CASSQEQGPDTQYF.

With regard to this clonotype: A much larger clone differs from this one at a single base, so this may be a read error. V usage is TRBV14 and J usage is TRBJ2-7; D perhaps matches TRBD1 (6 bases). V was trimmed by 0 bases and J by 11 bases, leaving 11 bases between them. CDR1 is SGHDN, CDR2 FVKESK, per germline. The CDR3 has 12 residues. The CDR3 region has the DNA TGTGCCAGCAGCCAAGATGTACGGGACAAGTACTTC. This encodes CASSQDVRDKYF.

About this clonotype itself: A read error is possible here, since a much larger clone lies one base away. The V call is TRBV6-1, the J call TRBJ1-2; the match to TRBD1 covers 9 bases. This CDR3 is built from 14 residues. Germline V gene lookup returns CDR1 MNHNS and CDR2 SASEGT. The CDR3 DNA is TGTGCCAGCAGGGGGACAGGGATAGTCTATGGCGACACCTTC. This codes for CASRGTGIVYGDTF.

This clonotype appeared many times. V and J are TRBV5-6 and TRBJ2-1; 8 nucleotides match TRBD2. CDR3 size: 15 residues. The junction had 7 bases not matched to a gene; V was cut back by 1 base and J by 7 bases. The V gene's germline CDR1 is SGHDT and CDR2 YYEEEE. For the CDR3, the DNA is TGTGCCAGCAGCTTGTCCGTCGGGAGGGCAAATGAGCAGTTCTTC. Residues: CASSLSVGRANEQFF.

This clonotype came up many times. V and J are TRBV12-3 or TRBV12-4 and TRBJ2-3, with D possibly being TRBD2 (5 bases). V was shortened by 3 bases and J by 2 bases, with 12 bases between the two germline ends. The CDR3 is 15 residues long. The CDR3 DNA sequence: TGTGCCAGCAGTTTTGAGCTAGCCCTCACAGATACGCAGTATTTT. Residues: CASSFELALTDTQYF.